This T cell receptor (beta chain) was sequenced during a study of metastatic and nonmetastatic thyroid tumors. Looking at the study overall: Repertoires from blood and tumor or nodule tissue of malignant and benign thyroid patients were compared. Study-wide results and limits: TCR beta diversity was reportedly significantly higher in malignant thyroid tumors than benign nodules, in blood and tumor.

Authors' processing steps: Using the CDR3 differences seen across clinicopathological groups, the authors built a distant-metastasis classifier for papillary thyroid cancer, which was meant to discriminate distant-metastatic patients. MiXCR was used by TCRdb to re-call the PCR reads. It is TCRdb's table, rather than the study itself, that gives the V and J calls and clone size. Of roughly 8,000 clones in the sample, approximately 30% were seen once. Each patient came to thyroid surgery without any prior treatment (of any kind). In its sample, this clone ranks as medium-sized. As yet, its antigen is unknown. CDR1 and CDR2 (germline): MDHEN, SYDVKM. The CDR3 is 19 residues long. Losses at the gene ends were 2 bases for V and 4 bases for J; bases not matched to a gene: 14.

This sequence was found in a female donor with papillary thyroid cancer or a benign thyroid nodule (not recorded which). Some clones in this sample may be carry-over from other donors' samples. The specimen was tumor tissue. This rearrangement joins TRBV28 to TRBJ2-3; 11 nucleotides match TRBD2. The CDR3 DNA reads TGTGCCAGCAGTTTAAGCCGGGGCAAGGCTAGCGGGAGGCCAGATACGCAGTATTTT. Translated: CASSLSRGKASGRPDTQYF.